This entry concerns a single TCR beta chain. Its target is unknown. Lacking the conserved final phenylalanine or tryptophan, this CDR3 likely reflects a read error. Using RNA transcripts as the source, TCR beta CDR3 regions were amplified. The TCR CDR3 first-round RT-PCR relied on the HTBI primer set. From the multiplex PCR reads, TCRdb called clonotypes with MiXCR, one entry per CDR3 protein. This table has 530,000 or so distinct CDR3 sequences, roughly a quarter appearing once. These data are taken from a study of T cells in Graves' hyperthyroidism and ophthalmopathy. Study results and caveats: Expanded thyroid clonotypes (above 0.001) were mostly also found in blood.

There are 14 residues in the CDR3. Trimming pared 7 bases from V and 0 bases from J, leaving 10 bases between. Germline values: CDR1 MNHEY, CDR2 SVGEGT. The chain uses TRBV6-2 or TRBV6-3 and TRBJ1-5, with D unresolved. Input material: blood. The TCR sequence derives from a woman in her 30s with Graves' ophthalmopathy. CDR3 nucleotide sequence: TGTGCCAGCAACGCAGCCGATAGCAATCAGCCCCAGCATCTT. Its protein is CASNAADSNQPQHL.